This TCR beta chain was observed in a study of T-cell reconstitution after alpha-beta-depleted transplantation in children. The study's findings and limits: Counts and diversity of T cells one year after transplant came mostly from newly produced T cells. Surviving thymic progenitors and recipient T cells were the source of high TCRbeta diversity at day 60 in some patients. Reported findings indicate that, about two months after transplant, alpha-beta T cells came from several hundred expanded clones, which were derived from non-depleted graft cells.

Note on this clonotype: Its antigen is unknown.

The CDR3 spans 13 residues. Unmatched junction bases numbered 4, after V lost 5 bases and J lost 0 bases. Germline V gene sequence: CDR1 DFQATT, CDR2 SNEGSKA (reference sequence). Library preparation (for TCRbeta) was performed with unique molecular identifiers. TCRdb reprocessed the PCR reads with MiXCR, giving one entry per CDR3 protein. The data hold about 540,000 distinct CDR3 sequences, with 27% observed a single time. The chain recombines TRBV20-1 with TRBJ2-7, with 7 bases matching TRBD1. This sequence originates from a boy in the first two years of life with Wiskott-Aldrich syndrome, due to receive a stem cell transplant. Material: PBMCs, obtained before TCRalphabeta/CD19-depleted stem cell transplant. CDR3 in amino acids: CSAAQGVSYEQYF. CDR3 nucleotide sequence: TGCAGTGCTGCTCAGGGGGTCTCCTACGAGCAGTACTTC.